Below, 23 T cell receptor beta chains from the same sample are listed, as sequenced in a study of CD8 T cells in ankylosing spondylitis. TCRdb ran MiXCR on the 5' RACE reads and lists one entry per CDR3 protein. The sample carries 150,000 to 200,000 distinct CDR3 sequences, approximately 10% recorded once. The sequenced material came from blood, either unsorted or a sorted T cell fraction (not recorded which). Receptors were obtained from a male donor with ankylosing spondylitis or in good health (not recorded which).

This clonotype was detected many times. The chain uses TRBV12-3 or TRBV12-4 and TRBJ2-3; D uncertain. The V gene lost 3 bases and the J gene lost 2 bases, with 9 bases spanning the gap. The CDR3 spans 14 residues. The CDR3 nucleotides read TGTGCCAGCAGTTTGCCCCCCGCCACAGATACGCAGTATTTT. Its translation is CASSLPPATDTQYF.

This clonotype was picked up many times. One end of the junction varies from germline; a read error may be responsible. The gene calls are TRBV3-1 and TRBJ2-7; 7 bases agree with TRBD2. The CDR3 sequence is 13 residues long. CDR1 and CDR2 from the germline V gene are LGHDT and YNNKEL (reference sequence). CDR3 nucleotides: TGTGCCAGCAGCCAAGATCTGGACGGGAGGATCCACTTC. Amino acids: CASSQDLDGRIHF.

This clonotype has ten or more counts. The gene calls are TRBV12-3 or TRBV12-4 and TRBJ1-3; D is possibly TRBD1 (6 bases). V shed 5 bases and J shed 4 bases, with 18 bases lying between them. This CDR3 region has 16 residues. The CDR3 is CASSPGQTRRGNTIYF. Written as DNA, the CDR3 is TGTGCCAGCAGTCCCGGACAGACTCGGCGGGGAAACACCATATATTTT.

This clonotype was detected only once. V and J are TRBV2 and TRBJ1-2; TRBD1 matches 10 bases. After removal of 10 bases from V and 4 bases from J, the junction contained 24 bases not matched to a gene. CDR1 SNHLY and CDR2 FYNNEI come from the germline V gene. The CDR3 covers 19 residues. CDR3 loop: CAICQGQGKLWALGYGYTF. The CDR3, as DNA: TGTGCCATCTGCCAGGGACAGGGGAAACTATGGGCTCTAGGCTATGGCTACACCTTC.

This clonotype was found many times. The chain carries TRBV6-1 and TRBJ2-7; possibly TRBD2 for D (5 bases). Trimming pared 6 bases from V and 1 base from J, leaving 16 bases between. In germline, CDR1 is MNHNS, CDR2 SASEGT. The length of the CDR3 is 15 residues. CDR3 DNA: TGTGCCAGCAGGAGTCTGGGGAGCCTTTCCTACGAGCAGTACTTC. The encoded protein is CASRSLGSLSYEQYF.

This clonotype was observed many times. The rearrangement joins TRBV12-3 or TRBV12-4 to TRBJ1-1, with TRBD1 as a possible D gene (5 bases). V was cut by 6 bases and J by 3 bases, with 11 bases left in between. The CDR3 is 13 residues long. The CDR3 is CASRRDGHTEAFF. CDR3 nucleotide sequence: TGTGCCAGCAGGAGGGACGGTCACACTGAAGCTTTCTTT.

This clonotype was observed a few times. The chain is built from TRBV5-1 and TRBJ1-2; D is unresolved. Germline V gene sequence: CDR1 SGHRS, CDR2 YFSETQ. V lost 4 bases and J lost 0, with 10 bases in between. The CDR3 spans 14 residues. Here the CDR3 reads CASSLDGANYGYTF. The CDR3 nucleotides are TGCGCCAGCAGCCTCGACGGAGCTAACTATGGCTACACCTTC.

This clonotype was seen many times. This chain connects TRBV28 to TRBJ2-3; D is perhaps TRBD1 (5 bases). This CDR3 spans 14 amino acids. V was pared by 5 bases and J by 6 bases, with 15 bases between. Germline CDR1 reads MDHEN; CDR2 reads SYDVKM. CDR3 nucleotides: TGTGCCAGCAGTCAGCAGGGTTTTGGGGATACGCAGTATTTT. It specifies CASSQQGFGDTQYF.

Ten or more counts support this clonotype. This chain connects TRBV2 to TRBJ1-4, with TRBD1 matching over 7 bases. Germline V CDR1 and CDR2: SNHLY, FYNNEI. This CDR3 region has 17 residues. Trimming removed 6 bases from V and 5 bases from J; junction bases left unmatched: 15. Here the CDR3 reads CASSPKNAVTGNEKLFF. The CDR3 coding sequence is TGTGCCAGCAGCCCTAAAAACGCGGTGACAGGGAATGAAAAACTGTTTTTT.

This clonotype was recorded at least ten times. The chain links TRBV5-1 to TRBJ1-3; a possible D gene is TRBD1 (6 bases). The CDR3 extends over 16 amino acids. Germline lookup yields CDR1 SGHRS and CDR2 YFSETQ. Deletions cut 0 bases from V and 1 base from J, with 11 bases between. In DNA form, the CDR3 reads TGCGCCAGCAGCTTGGAAGGGGGAACATCTGGAAACACCATATATTTT. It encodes CASSLEGGTSGNTIYF.

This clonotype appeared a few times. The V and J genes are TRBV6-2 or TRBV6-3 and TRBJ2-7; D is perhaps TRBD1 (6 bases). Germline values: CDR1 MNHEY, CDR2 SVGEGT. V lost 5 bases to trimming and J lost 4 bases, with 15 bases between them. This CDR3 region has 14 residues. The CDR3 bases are TGTGCCAGCAGTCAGGGACCACAGGGATACGAGCAGTACTTC. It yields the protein CASSQGPQGYEQYF.

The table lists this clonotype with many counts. For the CDR3, the DNA is TGTGCCAGCGCGGGACTGTCCACAGATACGCAGTATTTT. This codes for CASAGLSTDTQYF. The chain is built from TRBV3-1 and TRBJ2-3; tentative D call: TRBD2 (6 bases). Germline CDR1 is LGHDT and CDR2 is YNNKEL (reference sequence). This CDR3 is built from 13 residues. The V gene lost 8 bases and the J gene lost 2 bases, with 11 bases spanning the gap.

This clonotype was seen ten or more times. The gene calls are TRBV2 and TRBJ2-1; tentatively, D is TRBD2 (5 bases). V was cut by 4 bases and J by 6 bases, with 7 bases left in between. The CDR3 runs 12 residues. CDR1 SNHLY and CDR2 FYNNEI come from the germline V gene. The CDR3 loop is CASSGEGNEQFF. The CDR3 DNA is TGTGCCAGCAGTGGTGAGGGCAATGAGCAGTTCTTC.

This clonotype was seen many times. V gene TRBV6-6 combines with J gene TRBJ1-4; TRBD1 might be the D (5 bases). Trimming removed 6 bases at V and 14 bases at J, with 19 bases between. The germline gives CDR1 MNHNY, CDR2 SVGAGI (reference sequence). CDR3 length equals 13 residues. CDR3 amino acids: CASSPYPPDKLFF. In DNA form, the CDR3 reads TGTGCCAGCAGCCCATACCCACCGGACAAGCTGTTTTTT.

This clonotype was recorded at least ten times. The chain's CDR3 is CASSKGQGRDEQYF. In DNA form, the CDR3 reads TGTGCCAGCAGCAAAGGACAAGGTCGAGACGAGCAGTACTTC. The chain has TRBV14 and TRBJ2-7; TRBD1 is a possible D gene (5 bases). CDR1 and CDR2 (germline): SGHDN, FVKESK. The CDR3 totals 14 residues. Trimming shortened V by 5 bases and J by 5 bases, and 16 bases separated the two germline ends. Together with reference TRBV14 and TRBJ2-7, the CDR3 gives the full variable domain: EAGVTQFPSHSVIEKGQTVTLRCDPISGHDNLYWYRRVMGKEIKFLLHFVKESKQDESGMPNNRFLAERTGGTYSTLKVQPAELEDSGVYFCASSKGQGRDEQYFGPGTRLTVT.

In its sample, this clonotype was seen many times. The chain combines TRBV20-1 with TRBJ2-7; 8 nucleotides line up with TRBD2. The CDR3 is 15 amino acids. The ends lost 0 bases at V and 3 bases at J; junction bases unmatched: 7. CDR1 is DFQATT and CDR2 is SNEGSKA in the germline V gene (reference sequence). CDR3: CSARDHTSGVYEQYF. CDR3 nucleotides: TGCAGTGCTAGAGATCATACTAGCGGAGTCTACGAGCAGTACTTC.

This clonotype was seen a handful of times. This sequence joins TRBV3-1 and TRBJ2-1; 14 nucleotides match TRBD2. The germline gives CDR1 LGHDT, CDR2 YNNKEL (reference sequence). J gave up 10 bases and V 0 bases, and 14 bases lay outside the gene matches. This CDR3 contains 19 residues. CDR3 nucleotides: TGTGCCAGCAGCCAAGAAGTAGGGTCGGGACTAGCGGGAGTTTACGAGCAGTTCTTC. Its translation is CASSQEVGSGLAGVYEQFF.

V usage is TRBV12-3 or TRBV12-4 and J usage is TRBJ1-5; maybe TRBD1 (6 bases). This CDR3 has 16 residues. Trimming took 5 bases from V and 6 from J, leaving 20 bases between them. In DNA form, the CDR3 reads TGTGCCAGCAGTCCCCCCTTGGCAGGGGCCGGTCAGCCCCAGCATTTT. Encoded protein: CASSPPLAGAGQPQHF.

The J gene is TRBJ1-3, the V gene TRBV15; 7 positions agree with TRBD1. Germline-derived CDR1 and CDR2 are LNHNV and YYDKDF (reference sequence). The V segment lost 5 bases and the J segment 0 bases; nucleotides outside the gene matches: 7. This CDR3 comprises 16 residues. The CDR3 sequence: CATSARRDSSGNTIYF. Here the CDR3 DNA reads TGTGCCACCAGCGCCAGACGGGACAGCTCTGGAAACACCATATATTTT.

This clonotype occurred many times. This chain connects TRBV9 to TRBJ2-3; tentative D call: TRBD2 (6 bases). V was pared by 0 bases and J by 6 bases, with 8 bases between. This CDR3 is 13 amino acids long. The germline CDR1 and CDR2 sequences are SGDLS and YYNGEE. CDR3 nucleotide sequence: TGTGCCAGCAGCGTAGTAGGGAGGGATACGCAGTATTTT. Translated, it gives CASSVVGRDTQYF.

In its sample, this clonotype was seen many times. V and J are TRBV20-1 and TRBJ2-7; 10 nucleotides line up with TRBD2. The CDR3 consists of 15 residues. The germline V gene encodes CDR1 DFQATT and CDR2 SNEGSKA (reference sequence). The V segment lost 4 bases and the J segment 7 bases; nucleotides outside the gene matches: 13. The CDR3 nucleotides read TGCAGTGCTACGGCTAGCGGGGGTCCCACGGGAGAGCAGTACTTC. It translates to CSATASGGPTGEQYF.

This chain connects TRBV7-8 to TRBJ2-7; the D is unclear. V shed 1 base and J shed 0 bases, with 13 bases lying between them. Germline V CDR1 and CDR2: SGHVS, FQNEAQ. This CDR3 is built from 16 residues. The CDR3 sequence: CASSLVGGRSSYEQYF. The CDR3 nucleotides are TGTGCCAGCAGCTTAGTAGGCGGACGCAGCTCCTACGAGCAGTACTTC.

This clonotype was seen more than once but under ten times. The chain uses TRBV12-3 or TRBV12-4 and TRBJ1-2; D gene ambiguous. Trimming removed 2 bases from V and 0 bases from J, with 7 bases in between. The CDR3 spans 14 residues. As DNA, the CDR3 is TGTGCCAGCAGTTTAAATGCGGCTAACTATGGCTACACCTTC. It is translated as CASSLNAANYGYTF.